The rows below give T cell receptor beta chains drawn from one sample of a study of cytomegalovirus exposure and HLA in healthy donors. Clones were read by immunoSEQ multiplex PCR, and TCRdb kept only the in-frame ones, dropping some. The sample carries 45,000 to 65,000 clones, 65% to 85% recorded once. Sample: PBMCs. These receptors came from a man aged 25-40 years in good health and CMV-seronegative. The CDR3 runs from the conserved cysteine through the conserved F or W. D genes are given only for firm matches. A clone size is listed for some rows: how often the clone was seen (once, few, many), or a class if it is expanded.

clone_size: .
j_call: TRBJ2-7
v_call: TRBV11-3
d_call: TRBD1
cdr3_aa: CASSLGAGGEQYF
cdr3_nt: TGTGCCAGCAGTCTAGGTGCAGGGGGCGAGCAGTACTTC

clone_size: .
j_call: TRBJ1-3
v_call: TRBV6-6
d_call: .
cdr3_aa: CASREEVPNTIYF
cdr3_nt: TGTGCCAGCAGGGAGGAGGTGCCAAACACCATATATTTT

clone_size: .
j_call: TRBJ1-1
v_call: TRBV28
d_call: .
cdr3_aa: CASSTLGGANTEAFF
cdr3_nt: TGTGCCAGCTCCACCTTGGGAGGGGCGAACACTGAAGCTTTCTTT

clone_size: .
j_call: TRBJ1-3
v_call: TRBV4-1
d_call: TRBD1
cdr3_aa: CASSQQPRGTGNTIYF
cdr3_nt: TGCGCCAGCAGCCAACAACCCAGGGGGACTGGAAACACCATATATTTT

clone_size: .
j_call: TRBJ1-4
v_call: TRBV28
d_call: .
cdr3_aa: CASSLSGGNEKLFF
cdr3_nt: TGTGCCAGCAGTTTGTCGGGGGGGAATGAAAAACTGTTTTTT

clone_size: .
j_call: TRBJ1-5
v_call: TRBV15
d_call: .
cdr3_aa: CATSRTAGGNQPQHF
cdr3_nt: TGTGCCACCAGCAGAACCGCGGGGGGCAATCAGCCCCAGCATTTT

clone_size: .
j_call: TRBJ1-5
v_call: TRBV4-2
d_call: .
cdr3_aa: CASSQDRGRRNQPQHF
cdr3_nt: TGTGCCAGCAGCCAAGACAGGGGCCGCCGCAATCAGCCCCAGCATTTT

clone_size: .
j_call: TRBJ2-5
v_call: TRBV11-2
d_call: TRBD1
cdr3_aa: CASSLVTGGGETQYF
cdr3_nt: TGTGCCAGCAGCTTAGTAACAGGGGGCGGGGAGACCCAGTACTTC

clone_size: .
j_call: TRBJ2-7
v_call: TRBV19
d_call: .
cdr3_aa: CASSIGGGRMYEQYF
cdr3_nt: TGTGCCAGTAGTATAGGTGGGGGCAGAATGTACGAGCAGTACTTC

clone_size: .
j_call: TRBJ1-1
v_call: TRBV7-2
d_call: .
cdr3_aa: CASSQDKDTEAFF
cdr3_nt: TGTGCCAGCAGCCAGGACAAGGACACTGAAGCTTTCTTT

clone_size: .
j_call: TRBJ2-7
v_call: TRBV5-4
d_call: .
cdr3_aa: CASSSRGNSYEQYF
cdr3_nt: TGTGCCAGCAGCTCCCGGGGGAACTCCTACGAGCAGTACTTC

clone_size: .
j_call: TRBJ2-1
v_call: TRBV19
d_call: TRBD2
cdr3_aa: CASSASASGSNEQFF
cdr3_nt: TGTGCCAGTAGTGCATCGGCTAGCGGGAGCAATGAGCAGTTCTTC

clone_size: once
j_call: TRBJ1-1
v_call: TRBV27
d_call: .
cdr3_aa: CASSFSGVNTEAFF
cdr3_nt: TGTGCCAGCAGTTTTTCCGGAGTGAACACTGAAGCTTTCTTT

clone_size: .
j_call: TRBJ2-5
v_call: TRBV5-1
d_call: .
cdr3_aa: CASSQDMETQYF
cdr3_nt: TGCGCCAGCAGCCAGGACATGGAGACCCAGTACTTC

clone_size: .
j_call: TRBJ1-2
v_call: TRBV6-5
d_call: .
cdr3_aa: CASSRTPGTNYGYTF
cdr3_nt: TGTGCCAGCAGTCGAACTCCCGGGACAAACTATGGCTACACCTTC

clone_size: .
j_call: TRBJ1-1
v_call: TRBV29-1
d_call: .
cdr3_aa: CSVRQAIYGTEAFF
cdr3_nt: TGCAGCGTTAGACAGGCCATCTACGGCACTGAAGCTTTCTTT

clone_size: .
j_call: TRBJ1-2
v_call: TRBV11-2
d_call: .
cdr3_aa: CASSQNKNYGYTF
cdr3_nt: TGTGCCAGCAGCCAGAATAAGAACTATGGCTACACCTTC

clone_size: .
j_call: TRBJ2-3
v_call: TRBV15
d_call: TRBD2
cdr3_aa: CATSRVTLAGYADTQYF
cdr3_nt: TGTGCCACCAGCAGAGTGACACTAGCGGGATATGCAGATACGCAGTATTTT

clone_size: .
j_call: TRBJ2-7
v_call: TRBV4-3
d_call: TRBD1
cdr3_aa: CASSQAFTAGGDYEQYF
cdr3_nt: TGCGCCAGCAGCCAAGCCTTCACGGCAGGGGGCGATTACGAGCAGTACTTC

clone_size: .
j_call: TRBJ2-2
v_call: TRBV7-2
d_call: TRBD2
cdr3_aa: CASSPKGGGNTGELFF
cdr3_nt: TGTGCCAGCAGCCCTAAGGGCGGGGGGAACACCGGGGAGCTGTTTTTT

clone_size: few
j_call: TRBJ1-1
v_call: TRBV6-6
d_call: .
cdr3_aa: CASSGGGTEAFF
cdr3_nt: TGTGCCAGCAGTGGGGGAGGCACTGAAGCTTTCTTT

clone_size: .
j_call: TRBJ2-1
v_call: TRBV7-8
d_call: .
cdr3_aa: CASSYSGLGSAYNEQFF
cdr3_nt: TGTGCCAGCAGTTATAGCGGTTTGGGTTCTGCCTACAATGAGCAGTTCTTC

clone_size: .
j_call: TRBJ2-7
v_call: TRBV28
d_call: TRBD1
cdr3_aa: CASSLTGGYEQYF
cdr3_nt: TGTGCCAGCAGTTTAACAGGGGGGTACGAGCAGTACTTC

clone_size: .
j_call: TRBJ2-2
v_call: TRBV6-1
d_call: .
cdr3_aa: CASSDRGELYTGELFF
cdr3_nt: TGTGCCAGCAGTGACAGGGGGGAACTGTACACCGGGGAGCTGTTTTTT

clone_size: few
j_call: TRBJ1-4
v_call: TRBV18
d_call: .
cdr3_aa: CASSRGENEKLFF
cdr3_nt: TGTGCCAGCTCCCGAGGAGAGAATGAAAAACTGTTTTTT

clone_size: few
j_call: TRBJ2-1
v_call: TRBV28
d_call: .
cdr3_aa: CASSLHGSRNNEQFF
cdr3_nt: TGTGCCAGCAGTTTACATGGGAGTCGGAACAATGAGCAGTTCTTC

clone_size: once
j_call: TRBJ1-4
v_call: TRBV4-1
d_call: .
cdr3_aa: CASSQSSVYEKLFF
cdr3_nt: TGCGCCAGCAGCCAATCTTCGGTCTATGAAAAACTGTTTTTT

clone_size: .
j_call: TRBJ1-1
v_call: TRBV7-8
d_call: .
cdr3_aa: CASSREGGMNTEAFF
cdr3_nt: TGTGCCAGCAGCCGGGAGGGGGGAATGAACACTGAAGCTTTCTTT

clone_size: .
j_call: TRBJ1-1
v_call: TRBV9
d_call: .
cdr3_aa: CASSVNAGLFGTEAFF
cdr3_nt: TGTGCCAGCAGCGTAAACGCGGGACTCTTTGGGACTGAAGCTTTCTTT

clone_size: .
j_call: TRBJ2-1
v_call: TRBV5-1
d_call: .
cdr3_aa: CASSWGEGVEQFF
cdr3_nt: TGCGCCAGCAGCTGGGGGGAGGGGGTTGAGCAGTTCTTC

clone_size: .
j_call: TRBJ1-2
v_call: TRBV30
d_call: .
cdr3_aa: CAWSAAGSDGYTF
cdr3_nt: TGTGCCTGGAGTGCCGCAGGGTCCGATGGCTACACCTTC

clone_size: .
j_call: TRBJ2-2
v_call: TRBV5-1
d_call: .
cdr3_aa: CASSLEQADTGELFF
cdr3_nt: TGCGCCAGCAGCTTGGAACAGGCGGACACCGGGGAGCTGTTTTTT

clone_size: few
j_call: TRBJ2-3
v_call: TRBV29-1
d_call: .
cdr3_aa: CSVSSGVADTQYF
cdr3_nt: TGCAGCGTCTCCTCGGGTGTTGCAGATACGCAGTATTTT

clone_size: .
j_call: TRBJ1-4
v_call: TRBV19
d_call: TRBD1
cdr3_aa: CASSGTATNEKLFF
cdr3_nt: TGTGCCAGTAGTGGGACAGCAACTAATGAAAAACTGTTTTTT

clone_size: .
j_call: TRBJ2-5
v_call: TRBV2
d_call: .
cdr3_aa: CASSEGVGKETQYF
cdr3_nt: TGTGCCAGCAGTGAGGGCGTCGGAAAAGAGACCCAGTACTTC

clone_size: .
j_call: TRBJ1-1
v_call: TRBV30
d_call: .
cdr3_aa: CAWSPNQNTEAFF
cdr3_nt: TGTGCCTGGAGCCCTAACCAGAACACTGAAGCTTTCTTT

clone_size: once
j_call: TRBJ2-7
v_call: TRBV5-1
d_call: TRBD2
cdr3_aa: CASSLPGLGAEQYF
cdr3_nt: TGCGCCAGCAGCTTACCGGGACTAGGAGCCGAGCAGTACTTC

clone_size: .
j_call: TRBJ1-4
v_call: TRBV28
d_call: TRBD1
cdr3_aa: CASSLSGGEKLFF
cdr3_nt: TGTGCCAGCAGTTTATCAGGGGGGGAAAAACTGTTTTTT

clone_size: .
j_call: TRBJ1-2
v_call: TRBV9
d_call: .
cdr3_aa: CASSVYRDTNYGYTF
cdr3_nt: TGTGCCAGCAGCGTATATCGCGACACAAACTATGGCTACACCTTC

clone_size: .
j_call: TRBJ2-1
v_call: TRBV11-2
d_call: .
cdr3_aa: CASRTLLGLYNEQFF
cdr3_nt: TGTGCCAGCAGAACCTTACTAGGATTGTACAATGAGCAGTTCTTC

clone_size: .
j_call: TRBJ1-5
v_call: TRBV6-6
d_call: .
cdr3_aa: CASSYSGGEQPQHF
cdr3_nt: TGTGCCAGCAGTTACTCGGGAGGGGAGCAGCCCCAGCATTTT

clone_size: .
j_call: TRBJ2-3
v_call: TRBV4-3
d_call: TRBD2
cdr3_aa: CASSQEYGGTGTDTQYF
cdr3_nt: TGCGCCAGCAGCCAAGAGTACGGGGGGACGGGCACAGATACGCAGTATTTT

clone_size: .
j_call: TRBJ2-7
v_call: TRBV11-3
d_call: .
cdr3_aa: CASSLGATRTYEQYF
cdr3_nt: TGTGCCAGCAGCTTGGGGGCTACGAGGACCTACGAGCAGTACTTC

clone_size: .
j_call: TRBJ1-1
v_call: TRBV29-1
d_call: TRBD1
cdr3_aa: CSVESGGTEAFF
cdr3_nt: TGCAGCGTTGAATCAGGGGGCACTGAAGCTTTCTTT

clone_size: .
j_call: TRBJ2-7
v_call: TRBV7-9
d_call: TRBD2
cdr3_aa: CSSSHIAGEQYF
cdr3_nt: TGTTCCAGCAGCCACATAGCGGGAGAGCAGTACTTC

clone_size: .
j_call: TRBJ2-1
v_call: TRBV6-5
d_call: TRBD1
cdr3_aa: CASRNKLKQGNEQFF
cdr3_nt: TGTGCCAGCAGAAACAAATTAAAACAGGGGAATGAGCAGTTCTTC

clone_size: .
j_call: TRBJ2-7
v_call: TRBV28
d_call: .
cdr3_aa: CASRSSFEQYF
cdr3_nt: TGTGCCAGCAGGAGTTCTTTCGAGCAGTACTTC

clone_size: .
j_call: TRBJ2-1
v_call: TRBV5-1
d_call: TRBD2
cdr3_aa: CASSLAGTSYNEQFF
cdr3_nt: TGCGCCAGCAGCTTGGCCGGGACTAGCTACAATGAGCAGTTCTTC

clone_size: .
j_call: TRBJ1-2
v_call: TRBV9
d_call: .
cdr3_aa: CASSSGGGSVYGYTF
cdr3_nt: TGTGCCAGCAGCTCTGGGGGGGGAAGCGTCTATGGCTACACCTTC

clone_size: .
j_call: TRBJ2-3
v_call: TRBV11-1
d_call: TRBD2
cdr3_aa: CASSPLLLAGGRSDTQYF
cdr3_nt: TGTGCCAGCAGCCCGTTGCTCCTAGCGGGGGGGCGATCAGATACGCAGTATTTT

clone_size: .
j_call: TRBJ1-3
v_call: TRBV9
d_call: .
cdr3_aa: CASSMTGTGNTIYF
cdr3_nt: TGTGCCAGCTCCATGACAGGAACTGGAAACACCATATATTTT

clone_size: .
j_call: TRBJ1-3
v_call: TRBV12-5
d_call: .
cdr3_aa: CASGLRDTAFSGNTIYF
cdr3_nt: TGTGCTAGTGGTTTGAGGGACACGGCCTTCTCTGGAAACACCATATATTTT

clone_size: once
j_call: TRBJ1-6
v_call: TRBV5-4
d_call: .
cdr3_aa: CASSAPGGGSSPLHF
cdr3_nt: TGTGCCAGCAGCGCCCCTGGGGGCGGCAGTTCACCCCTCCACTTT

clone_size: .
j_call: TRBJ1-1
v_call: TRBV9
d_call: .
cdr3_aa: CASSVLAANTEAFF
cdr3_nt: TGTGCCAGCAGCGTATTAGCAGCTAACACTGAAGCTTTCTTT

clone_size: .
j_call: TRBJ1-4
v_call: TRBV19
d_call: .
cdr3_aa: CASSSAGVEVGEKLFF
cdr3_nt: TGTGCCAGTAGTTCCGCGGGCGTGGAGGTTGGCGAAAAACTGTTTTTT